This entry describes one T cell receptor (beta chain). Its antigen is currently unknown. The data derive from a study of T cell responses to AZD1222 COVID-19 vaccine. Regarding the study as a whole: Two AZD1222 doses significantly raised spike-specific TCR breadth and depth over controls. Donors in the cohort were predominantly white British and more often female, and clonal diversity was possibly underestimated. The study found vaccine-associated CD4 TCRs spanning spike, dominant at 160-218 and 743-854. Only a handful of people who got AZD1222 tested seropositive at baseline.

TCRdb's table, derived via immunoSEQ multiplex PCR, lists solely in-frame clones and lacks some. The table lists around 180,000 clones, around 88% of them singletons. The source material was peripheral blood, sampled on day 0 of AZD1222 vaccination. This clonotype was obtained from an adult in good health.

CDR3 loop: CASSPLAGGPDEQFF. The CDR3 DNA is TGTGCCAGCAGCCCACTAGCGGGGGGGCCAGATGAGCAGTTCTTC. The chain has TRBV3-1 (or the pseudogene TRBV3-2) and TRBJ2-1, with 13 bases aligning to TRBD2. CDR1 is LGHDT and CDR2 is YNNKEL in the germline V gene (reference sequence). V was clipped by 4 bases and J by 8 bases; unmatched bases: 5. The CDR3 spans 15 residues.